This TCR beta chain was sequenced in a study of CD8 T cells in Susac syndrome. CDR1 is MNHEY, CDR2 SMNVEV, per germline (reference sequence). The CDR3 sequence is 14 residues long. The V end was cut by 9 bases, the J end by 2 bases, with 15 bases between. A quantity of roughly 0.5 to 1 ug RNA underwent reverse transcription using random hexamers. Each CDR3 protein is one row after TCRdb ran MiXCR on the immunoSEQ multiplex PCR reads. There are 150,000 to 200,000 distinct CDR3 sequences in the sample; 95% occur only once, and 0.16% lies in the top ten. This sequence joins TRBV27 and TRBJ2-3; tentatively, D is TRBD1 (6 bases). Material for sequencing was CD8+ T cells from PBMCs. This sequence was found in a human donor with multiple sclerosis. The CDR3 here is CASRDTFPTDTQYF. In nucleotides, the CDR3 is TGTGCCAGTCGGGACACCTTCCCCACAGATACGCAGTATTTT.